This T cell receptor (beta chain) was recorded in a study of PD-1 blockade in classical Hodgkin lymphoma. Overall study findings and caveats: When set against healthy donors, newly diagnosed patients were reported to show lower baseline TCR diversity. CD4+ but not CD8+ TCR diversity rose significantly by C4D1. Baseline diversity in complete responders resembled that of newly diagnosed patients. Why the repertoires differ is still unclear, perhaps disease activity or prior therapy.

Some clones are missing from TCRdb's copy, which holds only in-frame ones; the method was immunoSEQ multiplex PCR. In the table there are 42,000 or so clones, around 83% of which are singletons. With respect to this clone: Antigen: not known.

Each patient experienced a relapse that followed autologous stem cell transplantation, and brentuximab vedotin exposure varied. The length of the CDR3 is 14 residues. The V gene's germline CDR1 is SQVTM and CDR2 ANQGSEA. V was trimmed by 5 bases and J by 5 bases, leaving 16 bases between them. The V call is TRBV29-1, the J call TRBJ1-5, with D possibly being TRBD1 (6 bases). This receptor was identified in a human donor with classical Hodgkin lymphoma. This specimen consisted of peripheral blood mononuclear cells (PBMCs), obtained before the second cycle of nivolumab. DNA of the CDR3: TGCAGCGTTCTGACAGGTTCCCCGGATCAGCCCCAGCATTTT. It translates to CSVLTGSPDQPQHF.